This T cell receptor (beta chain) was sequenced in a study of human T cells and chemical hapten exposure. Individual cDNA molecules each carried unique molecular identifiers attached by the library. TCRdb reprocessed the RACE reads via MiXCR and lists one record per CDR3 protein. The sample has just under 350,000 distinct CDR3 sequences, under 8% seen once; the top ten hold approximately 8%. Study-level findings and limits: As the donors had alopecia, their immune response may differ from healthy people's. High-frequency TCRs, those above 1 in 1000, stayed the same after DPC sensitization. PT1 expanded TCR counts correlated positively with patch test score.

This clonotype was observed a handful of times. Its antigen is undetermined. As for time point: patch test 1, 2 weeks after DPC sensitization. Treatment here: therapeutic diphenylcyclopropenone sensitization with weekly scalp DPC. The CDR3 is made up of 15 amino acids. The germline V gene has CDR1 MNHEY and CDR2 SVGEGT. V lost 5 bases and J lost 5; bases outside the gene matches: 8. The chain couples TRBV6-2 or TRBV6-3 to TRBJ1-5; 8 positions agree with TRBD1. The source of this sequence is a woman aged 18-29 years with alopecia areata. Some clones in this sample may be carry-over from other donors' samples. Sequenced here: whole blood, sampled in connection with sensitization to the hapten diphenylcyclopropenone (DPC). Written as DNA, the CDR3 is TGTGCCAGCAGTAAAACTACAGGGGGAGATCAGCCCCAGCATTTT. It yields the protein CASSKTTGGDQPQHF.